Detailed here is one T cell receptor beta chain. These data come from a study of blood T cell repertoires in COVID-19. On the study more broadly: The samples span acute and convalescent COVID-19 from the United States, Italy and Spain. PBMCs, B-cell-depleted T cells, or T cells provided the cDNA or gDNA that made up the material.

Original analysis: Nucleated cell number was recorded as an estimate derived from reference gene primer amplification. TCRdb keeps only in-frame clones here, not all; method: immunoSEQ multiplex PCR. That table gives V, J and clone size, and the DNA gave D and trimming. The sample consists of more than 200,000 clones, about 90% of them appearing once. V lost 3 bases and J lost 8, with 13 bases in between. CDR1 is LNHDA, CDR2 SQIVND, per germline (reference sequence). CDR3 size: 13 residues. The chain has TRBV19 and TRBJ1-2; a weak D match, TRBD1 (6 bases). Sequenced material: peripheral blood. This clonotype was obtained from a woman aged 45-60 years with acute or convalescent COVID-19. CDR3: CASSMMGGRGYTF. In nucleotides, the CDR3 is TGTGCCAGTAGTATGATGGGGGGGCGAGGCTACACCTTC.